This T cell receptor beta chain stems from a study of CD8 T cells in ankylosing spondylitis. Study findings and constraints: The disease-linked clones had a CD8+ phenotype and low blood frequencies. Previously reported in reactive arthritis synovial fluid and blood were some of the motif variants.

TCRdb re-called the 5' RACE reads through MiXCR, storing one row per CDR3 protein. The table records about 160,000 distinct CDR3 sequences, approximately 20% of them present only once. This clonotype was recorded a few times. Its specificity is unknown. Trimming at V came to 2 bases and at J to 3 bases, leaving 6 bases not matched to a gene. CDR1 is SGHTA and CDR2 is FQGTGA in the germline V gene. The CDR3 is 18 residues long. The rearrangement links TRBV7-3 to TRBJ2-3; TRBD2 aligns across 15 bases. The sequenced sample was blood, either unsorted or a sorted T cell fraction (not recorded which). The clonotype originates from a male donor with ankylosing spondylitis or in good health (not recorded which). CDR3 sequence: CASSLGGTSGRRTDTQYF. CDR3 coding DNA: TGTGCCAGCAGCTTAGGAGGGACTAGCGGGAGGAGAACAGATACGCAGTATTTT.